The source of this T cell receptor beta chain is a study of T cell changes during pregnancy in multiple sclerosis. Germline V gene data show CDR1 as LGHNT and CDR2 as FRNRAP. The CDR3 is made up of 16 amino acids. V lost 5 bases to trimming and J lost 3 bases, with 17 bases between them. Sequenced by immunoSEQ multiplex PCR; TCRdb stores in-frame clones only, minus some. In the table there are roughly 100,000 clones, just over 90% of which are singletons. The sample was peripheral blood, taken after pregnancy. This rearrangement joins TRBV12-5 to TRBJ2-4; the D is unclear. The TCR was taken from a female donor with multiple sclerosis, enrolled in a pregnancy study. Here the CDR3 DNA reads TGTGCTAGTGGTACAAACAGTCGTCAGGTCAAAAACATTCAGTACTTC. It translates to CASGTNSRQVKNIQYF.